Listed below are T cell receptor beta chains from one sample, sequenced in a study of blood T cell repertoires in COVID-19. Repertoires were generated with immunoSEQ multiplex PCR, while TCRdb's copy carries only in-frame clones and drops some. The table has about 280,000 clones, 65% to 90% seen once. The sequencing sample was made of peripheral blood. The receptors were sampled from a man aged 45-60 years with active or convalescent COVID-19. The CDR3 runs from the conserved cysteine through the conserved F or W. A D gene is named only where the DNA matches it firmly. Some rows have no size entry. The others give once, few or many, or a class for an expanded clone.

13	once	TRBV7-9	TRBJ2-5	.	CASSLRTAETQYF	TGTGCCAGCAGCTTAAGGACTGCGGAGACCCAGTACTTC
16	.	TRBV7-8	TRBJ2-7	.	CASSPNSEGSVYEQYF	TGTGCCAGCAGCCCCAATTCGGAGGGATCCGTATACGAGCAGTACTTC
13	.	TRBV11-3	TRBJ2-1	TRBD2	CASSIRLAGEQFF	TGTGCCAGCAGCATCAGACTAGCGGGCGAGCAGTTCTTC
15	.	TRBV18	TRBJ2-7	TRBD1	CASSLSRDSLYEQYF	TGTGCCAGCTCCCTCTCTCGGGACAGCCTCTACGAGCAGTACTTC
13	.	TRBV5-6	TRBJ1-2	.	CASTGRGWGEDTF	TGTGCCAGCACCGGGCGAGGTTGGGGCGAGGACACCTTC
13	.	TRBV6-5	TRBJ2-3	TRBD2	CASVEAGVDTQYF	TGTGCCAGCGTTGAGGCGGGGGTAGATACGCAGTATTTT
15	.	TRBV6-5	TRBJ1-3	.	CASRATGISGNTIYF	TGTGCCAGCAGGGCAACAGGGATTTCTGGAAACACCATATATTTT
14	.	TRBV28	TRBJ2-1	TRBD2	CASSPPGLANEQFF	TGTGCCAGCAGTCCACCGGGACTAGCGAATGAGCAGTTCTTC
16	.	TRBV7-8	TRBJ1-1	.	CASSLGLGRGTTEAFF	TGTGCCAGCAGCTTAGGATTGGGGAGGGGGACAACTGAAGCTTTCTTT
15	few	TRBV5-6	TRBJ2-3	TRBD2	CASSLASRGRNTQYF	TGTGCCAGCAGCTTGGCGTCGCGGGGGAGAAATACGCAGTATTTT
11	.	TRBV29-1	TRBJ2-7	.	CSVTEDYEQYF	TGCAGCGTGACAGAAGACTACGAGCAGTACTTC
17	.	TRBV5-4	TRBJ2-3	TRBD2	CASSRRTSGVSTDTQYF	TGTGCCAGCAGCCGACGGACTAGCGGGGTTAGCACAGATACGCAGTATTTT
19	once	TRBV4-1	TRBJ2-1	TRBD1	CASSQGVADRGRAYNEQFF	TGCGCCAGCAGCCAAGGGGTGGCGGACAGGGGGAGGGCCTACAATGAGCAGTTCTTC
19	.	TRBV18	TRBJ2-2	TRBD2	CASSPRLLAGAYFTGELFF	TGTGCCAGCTCACCGCGCCTTCTAGCGGGGGCCTACTTCACCGGGGAGCTGTTTTTT
15	.	TRBV7-2	TRBJ1-1	TRBD1	CASSSKRGDSLGAFF	TGTGCCAGCAGCTCAAAGAGGGGGGACAGCCTCGGAGCTTTCTTT
16	.	TRBV19	TRBJ2-2	TRBD2	CASSIRTSGNTGELFF	TGTGCCAGTAGTATCAGGACTAGCGGGAACACCGGGGAGCTGTTTTTT
15	.	TRBV3-1/TRBV3-2	TRBJ2-7	TRBD1	CASTPGQGAPYEQYF	TGTGCCAGCACCCCGGGGCAGGGGGCCCCCTACGAGCAGTACTTC
14	.	TRBV28	TRBJ1-1	TRBD1	CASSGRQGRTEAFF	TGTGCCAGCAGTGGCCGACAGGGTCGTACTGAAGCTTTCTTT
15	few	TRBV7-2	TRBJ2-2	.	CASTPDSVNTGELFF	TGTGCCAGCACCCCTGACAGCGTCAACACCGGGGAGCTGTTTTTT
18	.	TRBV7-6	TRBJ2-7	TRBD2	CASSSRGGGPGGSYEQYF	TGTGCCAGCAGCTCTAGGGGTGGCGGACCGGGGGGCTCCTACGAGCAGTACTTC
12	.	TRBV2	TRBJ1-1	TRBD1	CASGQEHSEAFF	TGTGCCAGCGGACAGGAGCACTCTGAAGCTTTCTTT
16	.	TRBV7-9	TRBJ1-1	.	CASSLAGGGVRTEAFF	TGTGCCAGCAGCTTAGCCGGAGGGGGGGTTCGGACTGAAGCTTTCTTT
16	.	TRBV7-8	TRBJ1-4	.	CASSPYRVVANEKLFF	TGTGCCAGCAGCCCTTACAGGGTCGTGGCTAATGAAAAACTGTTTTTT
11	.	TRBV12-3/TRBV12-4	TRBJ1-2	.	CASSWGGGYTF	TGTGCCAGCAGTTGGGGGGGTGGCTACACCTTC
19	.	TRBV6-2/TRBV6-3	TRBJ2-7	TRBD2	CASSSPSGTSGRGRYEQYF	TGTGCCAGCAGTTCTCCTTCCGGGACTAGCGGGAGGGGGAGGTACGAGCAGTACTTC
13	.	TRBV2	TRBJ1-5	.	CASSPGLNQPQHF	TGTGCCAGCAGTCCCGGACTGAATCAGCCCCAGCATTTT
14	.	TRBV5-1	TRBJ2-3	.	CASSLADNTDTQYF	TGCGCCAGCAGCTTGGCCGACAACACAGATACGCAGTATTTT
12	.	TRBV19	TRBJ1-2	TRBD1	CATSPGTAVHTF	TGTGCCACTTCCCCGGGGACAGCCGTTCACACCTTC
12	.	TRBV29-1	TRBJ1-1	.	CSGGDIYTEAFF	TGCAGCGGAGGGGACATTTACACTGAAGCTTTCTTT
12	.	TRBV30	TRBJ1-3	.	CAWSPPSNTIYF	TGTGCCTGGAGTCCCCCCTCAAACACCATATATTTT
15	.	TRBV7-9	TRBJ2-1	TRBD2	CASSVGTSDADEQFF	TGTGCCAGCAGCGTCGGGACTAGCGACGCGGATGAGCAGTTCTTC
13	.	TRBV12-3/TRBV12-4	TRBJ1-2	TRBD1	CASSSNRGLGYTF	TGTGCCAGCAGCTCGAACAGGGGGCTTGGCTACACCTTC
12	.	TRBV10-3	TRBJ1-2	TRBD1	CAISPGGYGYTF	TGTGCCATCAGTCCAGGGGGGTATGGCTACACCTTC
14	.	TRBV29-1	TRBJ2-1	TRBD2	CSAERTSGYNEQFF	TGCAGCGCTGAAAGGACTAGCGGCTACAATGAGCAGTTCTTC
13	.	TRBV5-6	TRBJ1-5	TRBD1	CASSQGENQPQHF	TGTGCCAGCAGCCAGGGGGAGAATCAGCCCCAGCATTTT
12	.	TRBV5-5	TRBJ2-1	.	CASIPQGNEQFF	TGTGCCAGCATACCTCAGGGAAATGAGCAGTTCTTC
14	.	TRBV24-1	TRBJ1-1	TRBD1	CATSGDRGHDEAFF	TGTGCCACCAGTGGAGACAGGGGGCATGATGAAGCTTTCTTT
14	.	TRBV27	TRBJ1-5	.	CASSVGGSREPQHF	TGTGCCAGCAGCGTCGGCGGGAGTAGGGAGCCCCAGCATTTT